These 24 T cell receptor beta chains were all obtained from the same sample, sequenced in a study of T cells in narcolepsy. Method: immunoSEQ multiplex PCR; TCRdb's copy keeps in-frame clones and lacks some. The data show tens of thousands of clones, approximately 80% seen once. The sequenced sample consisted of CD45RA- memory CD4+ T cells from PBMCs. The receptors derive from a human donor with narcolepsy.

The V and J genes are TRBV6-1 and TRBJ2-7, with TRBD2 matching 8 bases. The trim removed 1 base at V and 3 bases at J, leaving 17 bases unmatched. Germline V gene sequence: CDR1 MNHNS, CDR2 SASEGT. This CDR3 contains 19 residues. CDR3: CASSEVLAGTRLGDYEQYF. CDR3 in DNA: TGTGCCAGCAGTGAAGTGTTAGCGGGGACCAGATTAGGTGACTACGAGCAGTACTTC.

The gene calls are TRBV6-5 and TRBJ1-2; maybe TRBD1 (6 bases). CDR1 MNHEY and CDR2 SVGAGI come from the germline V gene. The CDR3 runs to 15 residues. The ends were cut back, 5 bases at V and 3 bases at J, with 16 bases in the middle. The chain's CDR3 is CASSTRGKGDYGYTF. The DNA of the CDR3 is TGTGCCAGCAGTACCAGGGGAAAGGGAGACTATGGCTACACCTTC.

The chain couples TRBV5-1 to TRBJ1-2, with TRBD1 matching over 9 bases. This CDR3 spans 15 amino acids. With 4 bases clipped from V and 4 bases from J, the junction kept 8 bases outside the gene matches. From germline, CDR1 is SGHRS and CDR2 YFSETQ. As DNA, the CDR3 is TGCGCCAGCAGCGGCGGACAGGGGACTGGCTATGGCTACACCTTC. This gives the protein CASSGGQGTGYGYTF.

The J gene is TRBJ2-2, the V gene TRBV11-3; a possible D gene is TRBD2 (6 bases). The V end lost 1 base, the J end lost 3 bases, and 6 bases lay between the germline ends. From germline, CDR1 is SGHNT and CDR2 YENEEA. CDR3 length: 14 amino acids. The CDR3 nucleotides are TGTGCCAGCAGCTTAGCGGGAGACACCGGGGAGCTGTTTTTT. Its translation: CASSLAGDTGELFF.

DNA of the CDR3: TGCGCCAGCAGCTCCGGGACTAGCGGGGGGGTTCGGGAGACCCAGTACTTC. Its protein is CASSSGTSGGVRETQYF. V gene TRBV5-1 combines with J gene TRBJ2-5, with TRBD2 matching over 16 bases. J was trimmed by 5 bases and V by 3 bases; bases with no gene match: 7. The CDR3 extends over 17 amino acids. Germline CDR1 reads SGHRS; CDR2 reads YFSETQ.

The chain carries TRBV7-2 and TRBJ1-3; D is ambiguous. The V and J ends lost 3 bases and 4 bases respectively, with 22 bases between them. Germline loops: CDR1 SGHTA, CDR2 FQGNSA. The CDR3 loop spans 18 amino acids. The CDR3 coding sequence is TGTGCCAGCAGCTTTAACCCTCCTGGAGCGCCGCAGGGAAACACCATATATTTT. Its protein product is CASSFNPPGAPQGNTIYF.

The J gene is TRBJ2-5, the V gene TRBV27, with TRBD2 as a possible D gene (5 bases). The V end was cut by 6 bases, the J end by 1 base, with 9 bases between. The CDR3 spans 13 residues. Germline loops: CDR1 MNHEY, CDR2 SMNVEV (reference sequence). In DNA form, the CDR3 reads TGTGCCAGCAGACCCGGGGTCCAAGAGACCCAGTACTTC. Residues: CASRPGVQETQYF.

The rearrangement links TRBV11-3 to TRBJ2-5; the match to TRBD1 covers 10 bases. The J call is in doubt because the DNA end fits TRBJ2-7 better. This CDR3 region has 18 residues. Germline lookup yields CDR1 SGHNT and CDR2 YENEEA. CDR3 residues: CASSLGSRGTGECGEQYF. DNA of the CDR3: TGTGCCAGCAGCTTAGGTAGTCGGGGGACAGGGGAATGTGGCGAGCAGTACTTC.

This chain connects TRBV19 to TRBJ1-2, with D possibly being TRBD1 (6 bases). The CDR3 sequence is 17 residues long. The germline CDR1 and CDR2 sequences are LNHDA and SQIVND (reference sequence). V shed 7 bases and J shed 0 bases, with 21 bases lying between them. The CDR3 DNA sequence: TGTGCCAGTAACCCGGTTGGGGACACCACTCCTAACTATGGCTACACCTTC. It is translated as CASNPVGDTTPNYGYTF.

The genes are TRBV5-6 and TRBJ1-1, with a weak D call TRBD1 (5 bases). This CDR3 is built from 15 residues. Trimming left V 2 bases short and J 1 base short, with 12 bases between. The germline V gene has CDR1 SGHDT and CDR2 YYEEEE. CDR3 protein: CASSLTGTGNTEAFF. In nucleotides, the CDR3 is TGTGCCAGCAGCTTAACCGGGACGGGGAACACTGAAGCTTTCTTT.

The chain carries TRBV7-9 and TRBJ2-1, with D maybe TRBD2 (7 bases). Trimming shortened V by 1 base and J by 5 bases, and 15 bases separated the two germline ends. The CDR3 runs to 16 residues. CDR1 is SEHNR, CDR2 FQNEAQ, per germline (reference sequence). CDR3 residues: CASSLGAGAGDNEQFF. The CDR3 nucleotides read TGTGCCAGCAGCTTAGGGGCGGGGGCAGGGGACAATGAGCAGTTCTTC.

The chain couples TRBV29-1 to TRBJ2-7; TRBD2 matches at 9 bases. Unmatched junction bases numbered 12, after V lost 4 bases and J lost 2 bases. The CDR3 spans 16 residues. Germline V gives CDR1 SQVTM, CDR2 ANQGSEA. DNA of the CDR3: TGCAGCGTTGCCGGAGGAACAAGCGGGGGGACCTACGAGCAGTACTTC. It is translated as CSVAGGTSGGTYEQYF.

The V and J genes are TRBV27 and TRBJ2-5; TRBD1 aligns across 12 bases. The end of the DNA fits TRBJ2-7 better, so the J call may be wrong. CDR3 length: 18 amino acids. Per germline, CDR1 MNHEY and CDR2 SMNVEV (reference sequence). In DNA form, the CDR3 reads TGTGCCAGCAGCCGGGGACAGGGGGCGCGAGTCGTTCCCTACGAGCAGTACTTC. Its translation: CASSRGQGARVVPYEQYF.

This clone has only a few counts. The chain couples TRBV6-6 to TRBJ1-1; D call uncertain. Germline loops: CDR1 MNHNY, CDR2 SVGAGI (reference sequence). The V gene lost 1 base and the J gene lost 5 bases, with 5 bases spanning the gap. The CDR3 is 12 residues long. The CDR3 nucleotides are TGTGCCAGCAGTTACTGGGAAACTGAAGCTTTCTTT. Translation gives CASSYWETEAFF.

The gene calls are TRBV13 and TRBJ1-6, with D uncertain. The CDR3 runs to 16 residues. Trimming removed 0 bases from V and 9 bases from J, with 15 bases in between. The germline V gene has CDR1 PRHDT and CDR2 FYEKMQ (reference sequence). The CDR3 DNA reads TGTGCCAGCAGCTTAGGCAGATCCTCCGTTTCTTCACCCCTCCACTTT. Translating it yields CASSLGRSSVSSPLHF.

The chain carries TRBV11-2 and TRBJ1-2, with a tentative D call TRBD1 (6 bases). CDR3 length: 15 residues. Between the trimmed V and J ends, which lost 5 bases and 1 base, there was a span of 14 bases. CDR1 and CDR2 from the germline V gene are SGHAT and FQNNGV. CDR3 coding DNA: TGTGCCAGCAGCCGTCATGGCAGGGGTAACTATGGCTACACCTTC. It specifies CASSRHGRGNYGYTF. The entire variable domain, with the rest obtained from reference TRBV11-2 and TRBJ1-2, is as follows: EAGVAQSPRYKIIEKRQSVAFWCNPISGHATLYWYQQILGQGPKLLIQFQNNGVVDDSQLPKDRFSAERLKGVDSTLKIQPAKLEDSAVYLCASSRHGRGNYGYTFGSGTRLTVV.

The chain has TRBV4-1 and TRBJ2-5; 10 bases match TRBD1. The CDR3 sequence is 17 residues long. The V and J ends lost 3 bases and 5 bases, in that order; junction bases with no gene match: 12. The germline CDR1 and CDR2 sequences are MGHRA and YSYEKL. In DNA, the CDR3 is TGCGCCAGCAGCCAGGACCGGGACAGGGGTGTTTTGGAGACCCAGTACTTC. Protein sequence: CASSQDRDRGVLETQYF.

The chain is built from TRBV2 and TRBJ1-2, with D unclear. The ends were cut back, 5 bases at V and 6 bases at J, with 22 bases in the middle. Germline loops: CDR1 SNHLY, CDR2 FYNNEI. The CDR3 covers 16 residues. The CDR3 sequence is CASSTQSGVFDDGYTF. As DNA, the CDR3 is TGTGCCAGCAGTACCCAAAGCGGGGTATTTGACGATGGCTACACCTTC.

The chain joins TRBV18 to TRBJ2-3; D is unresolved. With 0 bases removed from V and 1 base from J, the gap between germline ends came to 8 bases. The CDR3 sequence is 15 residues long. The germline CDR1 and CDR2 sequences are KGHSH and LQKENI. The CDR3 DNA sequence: TGTGCCAGCTCACCACCGGGCAGAGGCACAGATACGCAGTATTTT. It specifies CASSPPGRGTDTQYF.

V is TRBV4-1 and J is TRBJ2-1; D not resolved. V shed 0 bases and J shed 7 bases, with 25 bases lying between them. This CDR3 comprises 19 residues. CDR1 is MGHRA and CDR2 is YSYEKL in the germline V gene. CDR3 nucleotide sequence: TGCGCCAGCAGCCAAGATTCGGCTCCGGGCCCCCACACAAGGAATGAGCAGTTCTTC. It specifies CASSQDSAPGPHTRNEQFF.

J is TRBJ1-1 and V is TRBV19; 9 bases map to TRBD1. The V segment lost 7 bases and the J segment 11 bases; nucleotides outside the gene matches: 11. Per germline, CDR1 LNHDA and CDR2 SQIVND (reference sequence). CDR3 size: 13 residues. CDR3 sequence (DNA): TGTGCCAGTAAAGAGGACAGGGGAGTGTGGGCTTTCTTT. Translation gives CASKEDRGVWAFF.

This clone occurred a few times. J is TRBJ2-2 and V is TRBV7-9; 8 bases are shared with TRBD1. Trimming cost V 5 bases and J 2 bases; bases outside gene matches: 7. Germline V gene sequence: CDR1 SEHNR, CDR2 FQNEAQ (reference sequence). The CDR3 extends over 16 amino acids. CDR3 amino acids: CASSRGQGGNTGELFF. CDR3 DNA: TGTGCCAGCAGCCGAGGACAGGGTGGTAACACCGGGGAGCTGTTTTTT.

The CDR3 sequence is CASKIQQNYGYTF. For the CDR3, the DNA is TGTGCCAGTAAAATCCAACAGAACTATGGCTACACCTTC. The rearrangement links TRBV19 to TRBJ1-2; D is unclear. V was shortened by 7 bases and J by 2 bases, with 11 bases between the two germline ends. CDR1 and CDR2 (germline): LNHDA, SQIVND (reference sequence). There are 13 residues in the CDR3.

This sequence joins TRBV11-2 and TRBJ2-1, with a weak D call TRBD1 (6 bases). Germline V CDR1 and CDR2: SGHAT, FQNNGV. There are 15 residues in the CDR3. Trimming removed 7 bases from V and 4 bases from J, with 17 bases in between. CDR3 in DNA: TGTGCCAGCACCCCTCCCGGGACAACATACAATGAGCAGTTCTTC. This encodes CASTPPGTTYNEQFF.